Below, 11 T cell receptor beta chains from the same sample are listed, as sequenced in a study of cytomegalovirus exposure and HLA in healthy donors. PCR amplification relied on 60 Vbeta primers (plus 13 Jbeta primers). Using immunoSEQ multiplex PCR, the repertoire was profiled, and TCRdb retains in-frame clones only, with some absent. This table has about 180,000 clones, 80% to 90% appearing once. Sample: PBMCs. The receptors originated from a girl aged 5-17 years in good health and CMV-seropositive.

The chain joins TRBV11-2 to TRBJ2-3; 16 bases align to TRBD2. After removal of 3 bases from V and 1 base from J, the junction contained 4 bases not matched to a gene. The CDR3 is 18 residues long. The germline V gene has CDR1 SGHAT and CDR2 FQNNGV. CDR3 coding DNA: TGTGCCAGCAGCTTCGGGACTAGCGGGGGGGCCGGCACAGATACGCAGTATTTT. Translation gives CASSFGTSGGAGTDTQYF.

V gene TRBV6-5 combines with J gene TRBJ1-1; D is possibly TRBD1 (6 bases). This CDR3 has 14 residues. The germline CDR1 and CDR2 sequences are MNHEY and SVGAGI. The V end was cut by 5 bases, the J end by 4 bases, with 14 bases between. This chain's CDR3 is CASSLQGVGTEAFF. The CDR3 DNA is TGTGCCAGCAGTCTACAGGGAGTAGGCACTGAAGCTTTCTTT.

This chain joins TRBV13 and TRBJ1-2, with D possibly being TRBD1 (5 bases). The CDR3 runs 17 residues. Germline lookup yields CDR1 PRHDT and CDR2 FYEKMQ (reference sequence). The V end lost 4 bases, the J end lost 1 base, and 19 bases lay between the germline ends. The CDR3 region has the DNA TGTGCCAGCAGCTCAAGACAGTATGGAATTCTTAACTATGGCTACACCTTC. Translated, it gives CASSSRQYGILNYGYTF.

This clone appeared a single time. The chain recombines TRBV5-1 with TRBJ2-1; 8 bases match TRBD2. The CDR3 contains 14 residues. Germline V lookup: CDR1 SGHRS, CDR2 YFSETQ. J lost 6 bases, V lost 5 bases, and 7 bases had no gene match. In DNA, the CDR3 is TGCGCCAGCAGGCCAACGGGGGGGCGCAATGAGCAGTTCTTC. This encodes CASRPTGGRNEQFF.

Regarding this clone: Other DNA sequences in this sample translate to the same CDR3. This chain uses TRBV11-2 with TRBJ1-2; no definite D call. V was cut by 5 bases and J by 4 bases, with 8 bases left in between. Germline CDR1 reads SGHAT; CDR2 reads FQNNGV. The CDR3 totals 12 residues. This CDR3 is CASSPTGYGYTF. CDR3 bases: TGTGCCAGCAGCCCCACTGGCTATGGCTACACCTTC. Supplemented by reference TRBV11-2 and TRBJ1-2, the full variable domain reads EAGVAQSPRYKIIEKRQSVAFWCNPISGHATLYWYQQILGQGPKLLIQFQNNGVVDDSQLPKDRFSAERLKGVDSTLKIQPAKLEDSAVYLCASSPTGYGYTFGSGTRLTVV.

V gene TRBV19 combines with J gene TRBJ1-5, with 8 bases identical to TRBD1. The CDR3 runs 14 residues. The germline V gene encodes CDR1 LNHDA and CDR2 SQIVND (reference sequence). After removal of 4 bases from V and 2 bases from J, the junction contained 1 base not matched to a gene. Here the CDR3 reads CASSTTGGNQPQHF. CDR3 DNA sequence: TGTGCCAGTAGTACGACAGGGGGCAATCAGCCCCAGCATTTT.

V usage is TRBV6-6 and J usage is TRBJ1-5, with D perhaps TRBD1 (6 bases). The CDR3 totals 15 residues. Germline lookup yields CDR1 MNHNY and CDR2 SVGAGI (reference sequence). The V end lost 10 bases, the J end lost 2 bases, and 18 bases lay between the germline ends. The DNA of the CDR3 is TGTGCCACCAGAGAGGGGGAACACGGCAATCAGCCCCAGCATTTT. It codes for CATREGEHGNQPQHF.

V gene TRBV5-6 combines with J gene TRBJ2-7, with D possibly matching TRBD1 (5 bases). The germline V gene encodes CDR1 SGHDT and CDR2 YYEEEE. The CDR3 loop spans 14 amino acids. V dropped 0 bases and J dropped 3 bases, with 10 bases sitting between them. Here the CDR3 DNA reads TGTGCCAGCAGCTTGGGTGTAGGACACTACGAGCAGTACTTC. Its protein product is CASSLGVGHYEQYF.

The DNA for the CDR3 is TGTGCCAGCAGTCCGGGTGATACTGAAGCTTTCTTT. Protein sequence: CASSPGDTEAFF. The chain has TRBV6-6 and TRBJ1-1; D is unresolved. The CDR3 sequence is 12 residues long. The germline CDR1 and CDR2 sequences are MNHNY and SVGAGI (reference sequence). The V gene lost 5 bases and the J gene lost 5 bases, with 9 bases spanning the gap.

The chain has TRBV19 and TRBJ2-1, with 7 bases lining up with TRBD1. The CDR3 is 15 residues long. CDR1 is LNHDA and CDR2 is SQIVND in the germline V gene (reference sequence). Unmatched junction bases numbered 10, after V lost 6 bases and J lost 5 bases. The CDR3 DNA is TGTGCCAGTAGCTATGCCGGGACAGCGAACAATGAGCAGTTCTTC. Translated, it gives CASSYAGTANNEQFF.

V and J are TRBV6-1 and TRBJ1-2, with D maybe TRBD1 (6 bases). The germline V gene has CDR1 MNHNS and CDR2 SASEGT. The CDR3 spans 15 residues. V lost 4 bases, J lost 1 base, and 13 bases lay in between. DNA of the CDR3: TGTGCCAGCAGTGTACGGGGGGCGTTTAACTATGGCTACACCTTC. It yields the protein CASSVRGAFNYGYTF.